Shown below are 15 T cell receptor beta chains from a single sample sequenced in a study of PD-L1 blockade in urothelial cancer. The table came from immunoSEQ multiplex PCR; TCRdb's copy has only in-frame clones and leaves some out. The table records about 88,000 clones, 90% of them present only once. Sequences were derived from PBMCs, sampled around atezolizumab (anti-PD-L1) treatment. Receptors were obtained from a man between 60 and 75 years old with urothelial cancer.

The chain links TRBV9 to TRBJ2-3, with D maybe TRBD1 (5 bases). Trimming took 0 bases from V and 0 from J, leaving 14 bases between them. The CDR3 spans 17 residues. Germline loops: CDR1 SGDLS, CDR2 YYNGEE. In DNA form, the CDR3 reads TGTGCCAGCAGCGTAGCCGACAGAGTAGGTAGCACAGATACGCAGTATTTT. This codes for CASSVADRVGSTDTQYF.

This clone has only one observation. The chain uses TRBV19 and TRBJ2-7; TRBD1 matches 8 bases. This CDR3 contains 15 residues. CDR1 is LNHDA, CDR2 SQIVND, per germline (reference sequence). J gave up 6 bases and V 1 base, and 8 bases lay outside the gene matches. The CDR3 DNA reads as TGTGCCAGTAGTATAGTTTCAGGGGGCCGTCTCGAGCAGTACTTC. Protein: CASSIVSGGRLEQYF.

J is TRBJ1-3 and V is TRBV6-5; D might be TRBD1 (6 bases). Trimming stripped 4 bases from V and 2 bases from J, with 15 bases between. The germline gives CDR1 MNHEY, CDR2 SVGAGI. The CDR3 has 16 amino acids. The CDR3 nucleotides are TGTGCCAGCAGTTCCTATCTAACAGGGACTGGAAACACCATATATTTT. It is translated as CASSSYLTGTGNTIYF.

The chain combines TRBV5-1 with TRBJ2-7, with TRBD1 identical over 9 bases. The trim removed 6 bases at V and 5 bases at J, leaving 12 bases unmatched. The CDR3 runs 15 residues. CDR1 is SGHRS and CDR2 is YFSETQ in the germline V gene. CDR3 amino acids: CASTSAGTGKNEQYF. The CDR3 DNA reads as TGCGCCAGCACCTCCGCCGGGACAGGGAAGAACGAGCAGTACTTC.

The CDR3 spells CASSLHDTDSGANVLTF. The DNA for the CDR3 is TGCGCCAGCAGCCTCCACGACACCGACTCTGGGGCCAACGTCCTGACTTTC. The chain carries TRBV4-1 and TRBJ2-6; D is undetermined. V shed 4 bases and J shed 0 bases, with 13 bases lying between them. In germline, CDR1 is MGHRA, CDR2 YSYEKL. This CDR3 region has 17 residues.

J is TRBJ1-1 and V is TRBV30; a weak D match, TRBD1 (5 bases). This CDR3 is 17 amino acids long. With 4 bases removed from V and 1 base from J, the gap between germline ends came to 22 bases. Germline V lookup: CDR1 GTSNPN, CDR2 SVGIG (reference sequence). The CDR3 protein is CAWTVAAWGESNTEAFF. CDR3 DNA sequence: TGTGCCTGGACCGTTGCCGCGTGGGGGGAGTCGAACACTGAAGCTTTCTTT.

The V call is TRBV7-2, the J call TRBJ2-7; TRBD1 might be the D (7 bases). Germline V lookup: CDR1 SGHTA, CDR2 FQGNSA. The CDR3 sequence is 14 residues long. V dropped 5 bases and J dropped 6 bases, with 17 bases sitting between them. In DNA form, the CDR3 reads TGTGCCAGCAGCACCGGGAGACAGGGTCTCGAGCAGTACTTC. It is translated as CASSTGRQGLEQYF.

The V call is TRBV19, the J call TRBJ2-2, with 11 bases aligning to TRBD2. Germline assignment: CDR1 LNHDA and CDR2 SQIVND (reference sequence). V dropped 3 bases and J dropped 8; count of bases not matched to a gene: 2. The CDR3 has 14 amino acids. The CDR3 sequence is CASSISSGRGELFF. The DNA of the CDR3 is TGTGCCAGTAGTATCTCTAGCGGGAGGGGGGAGCTGTTTTTT.

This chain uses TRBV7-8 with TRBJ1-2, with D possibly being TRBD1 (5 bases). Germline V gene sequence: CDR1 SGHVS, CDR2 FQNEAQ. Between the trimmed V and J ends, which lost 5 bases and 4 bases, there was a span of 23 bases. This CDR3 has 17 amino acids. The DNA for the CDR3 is TGTGCCAGCAGCGGGGGAGGCGATCGCCCCGGAATCTATGGCTACACCTTC. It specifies CASSGGGDRPGIYGYTF.

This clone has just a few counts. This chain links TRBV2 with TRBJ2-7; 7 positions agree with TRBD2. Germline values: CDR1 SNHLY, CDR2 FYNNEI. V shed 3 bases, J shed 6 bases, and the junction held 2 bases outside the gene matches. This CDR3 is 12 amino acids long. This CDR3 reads CASSEGGGEQYF. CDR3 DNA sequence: TGTGCCAGCAGTGAGGGCGGGGGCGAGCAGTACTTC.

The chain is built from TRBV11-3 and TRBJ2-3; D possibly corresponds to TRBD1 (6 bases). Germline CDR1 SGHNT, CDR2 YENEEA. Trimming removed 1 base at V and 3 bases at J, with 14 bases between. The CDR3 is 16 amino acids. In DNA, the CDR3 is TGTGCCAGCAGCTTAGGTCGACAGGCATGGACAGATACGCAGTATTTT. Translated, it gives CASSLGRQAWTDTQYF.

CDR3 nucleotide sequence: TGTGCCAGCAGCCGACTAGCGAGACAGGGGGATGGTGGGGGCTACACCTTC. Translated: CASSRLARQGDGGGYTF. This chain uses TRBV13 with TRBJ1-2; 9 nucleotides match TRBD1. With 5 bases clipped from V and 8 bases from J, the junction kept 18 bases outside the gene matches. This CDR3 comprises 17 residues. Germline V CDR1 and CDR2: PRHDT, FYEKMQ (reference sequence).

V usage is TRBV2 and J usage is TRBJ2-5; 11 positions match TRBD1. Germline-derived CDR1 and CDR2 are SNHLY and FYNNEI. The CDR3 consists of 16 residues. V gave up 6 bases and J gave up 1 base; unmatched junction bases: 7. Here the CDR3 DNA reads TGTGCCAGCAGGCTCGGACAGGGGGCAAGCCAAGAGACCCAGTACTTC. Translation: CASRLGQGASQETQYF.

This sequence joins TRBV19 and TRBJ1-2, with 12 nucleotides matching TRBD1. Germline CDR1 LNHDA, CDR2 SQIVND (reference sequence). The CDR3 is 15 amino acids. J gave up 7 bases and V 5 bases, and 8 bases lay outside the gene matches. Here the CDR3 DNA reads TGTGCCAGTAGTGACCGGGACAGGGGGCGCATTGGCTACACCTTC. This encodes CASSDRDRGRIGYTF.

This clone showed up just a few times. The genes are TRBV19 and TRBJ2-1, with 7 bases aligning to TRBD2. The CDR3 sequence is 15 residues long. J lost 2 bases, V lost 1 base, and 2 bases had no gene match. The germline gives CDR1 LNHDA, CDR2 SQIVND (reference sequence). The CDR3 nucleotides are TGTGCCAGTAGTATAGCGGGAGGACCCTACAATGAGCAGTTCTTC. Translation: CASSIAGGPYNEQFF.